This note documents a single T cell receptor beta chain sequence. Its specificity is not known. This specimen belongs to a study of PD-1 blockade in classical Hodgkin lymphoma. Study-wide results and caveats: Unlike CD8+ TCR diversity, which did not rise significantly by C4D1, CD4+ TCR diversity did. Anyone who began nivolumab under 1 year after ASCT was excluded. It was reported that newly diagnosed patients had less baseline TCR diversity than healthy donors.

The V end lost 2 bases, the J end lost 6 bases, and 9 bases lay between the germline ends. The CDR3 spans 12 residues. Germline V lookup: CDR1 SGHNT, CDR2 YYREEE (reference sequence). Every patient was affected by relapse after autologous stem cell transplantation, while exposure to brentuximab vedotin was not uniform. Sequencing used immunoSEQ multiplex PCR; TCRdb keeps in-frame clones, though not all of them. The sample holds 42,000 or so clones; more than 85% are singletons and the top ten take 5% to 6.5%. The rearrangement uses TRBV5-4 and TRBJ2-7; D possibly corresponds to TRBD2 (5 bases). The sequencing here drew on peripheral blood mononuclear cells (PBMCs), taken before the second cycle of nivolumab. This TCR came from a human donor with classical Hodgkin lymphoma. The CDR3 DNA follows: TGTGCCAGCAGCTTCCGAGGGTCCGAGCAGTACTTC. Translating it yields CASSFRGSEQYF.